This T cell receptor (beta chain) was recorded in a study of T cell responses to AZD1222 COVID-19 vaccine. Overall study context: Recipients boosted at about 4 weeks or about 12 weeks are pooled. Study results and caveats: The sample set comprised mostly white British donors with more females, and clonal diversity was possibly underestimated. Seropositive AZD1222 recipients at baseline numbered only six or seven. There were repertoire samples only from the period after the peak T cell response.

The method was immunoSEQ multiplex PCR; TCRdb's version includes in-frame clones alone and lacks a portion of them. The repertoire holds around 120,000 clones, with roughly 86% as singletons. In regard to this clone: Its specificity is unknown.

The CDR3 is 14 residues long. The V gene's germline CDR1 is MNHEY and CDR2 SMNVEV (reference sequence). V was pared by 3 bases and J by 6 bases, with 13 bases between. The genes are TRBV27 and TRBJ2-3; possibly TRBD2 for D (6 bases). This clonotype was obtained from an adult in good health. Sequences were derived from peripheral blood, sampled on day 0 of AZD1222 vaccination. The CDR3 sequence is CASSFGTQGDTQYF. The CDR3 DNA follows: TGTGCCAGCAGTTTCGGGACTCAAGGTGATACGCAGTATTTT.